The 19 T cell receptor beta chains below come from one sample, sequenced in a study of Ad26.COV2.S vaccination and SARS-CoV-2 variants (dated by TCRdb to the early 2020s). The time point label here, explained by the study, means: individuals recovered from natural SARS-CoV-2 infection. Receptors were amplified or captured by the immunoSEQ multiplex PCR assay. Entries here come from immuneACCESS through TCRdb and include only in-frame sequences with V and J called. Some clones fail to appear in such tables; in the studies checked, an unresolved V gene covers under half of the shortfall, and the cause of the remainder is unknown. Present in this sample are around 170,000 clones, about 83% of which were seen just once. 5.9% of the sample is held by the ten biggest clonotypes. The sequences come from peripheral blood, collected after recovery from COVID-19. The origin of the receptors is a human donor who had recovered from COVID-19.

The chain is built from TRBV7-9 and TRBJ1-3; D is ambiguous. The CDR3 extends over 11 amino acids. V lost 3 bases and J 10 bases, leaving 7 bases between the germline ends. Germline V gene data show CDR1 as SEHNR and CDR2 as FQNEAQ (reference sequence). CDR3 in amino acids: CASSFRTTIYF. The DNA of the CDR3 is TGTGCCAGCAGCTTTAGAACTACCATATATTTT.

Only one count was recorded for this clone. The chain recombines TRBV28 with TRBJ1-6, with a possible D match to TRBD1 (6 bases). Trimming removed 2 bases at V and 6 bases at J, with 11 bases between. From germline, CDR1 is MDHEN and CDR2 SYDVKM. This CDR3 has 15 residues. For the CDR3, the DNA is TGTGCCAGCAGTTTACCCAGGGGAATTAATTCACCCCTCCACTTT. Encoded protein: CASSLPRGINSPLHF.

This sequence joins TRBV5-6 and TRBJ2-2; TRBD1 aligns across 11 bases. J gave up 5 bases and V 4 bases, and 7 bases lay outside the gene matches. Per germline, CDR1 SGHDT and CDR2 YYEEEE. The CDR3 is made up of 16 amino acids. The CDR3 region is CASSPDRGRETGELFF. CDR3 sequence (DNA): TGTGCCAGCAGCCCGGACAGGGGGCGGGAGACCGGGGAGCTGTTTTTT.

The table lists this clone with a count of one. The rearrangement uses TRBV30 and TRBJ1-1; D not resolved. The CDR3 extends over 12 amino acids. The ends were cut back, 3 bases at V and 2 bases at J, with 7 bases in the middle. The germline V gene encodes CDR1 GTSNPN and CDR2 SVGIG (reference sequence). The CDR3: CAWRCVNTEAFF. CDR3 bases: TGTGCCTGGAGATGTGTTAACACTGAAGCTTTCTTT.

The V gene is TRBV9, the J gene TRBJ2-3; D unclear. Germline V gives CDR1 SGDLS, CDR2 YYNGEE. This CDR3 region has 13 residues. V gave up 5 bases and J gave up 6 bases, with 13 bases separating them. The CDR3 loop is CASRSPPTDTQYF. DNA of the CDR3: TGTGCCAGCAGAAGCCCCCCTACCGATACGCAGTATTTT.

The chain has TRBV7-2 and TRBJ2-4, with no clear D. Per the germline V gene, CDR1 is SGHTA and CDR2 is FQGNSA. The V end lost 1 base, the J end lost 0 bases, and 16 bases lay between the germline ends. The CDR3 runs 18 residues. Written as DNA, the CDR3 is TGTGCCAGCAGCTTAGGCACTCGATCACGACTAGCCAAAAACATTCAGTACTTC. Amino acid sequence: CASSLGTRSRLAKNIQYF.

This chain joins TRBV4-1 and TRBJ1-2; D unclear. The CDR3 is made up of 15 amino acids. Germline V gene lookup returns CDR1 MGHRA and CDR2 YSYEKL. V lost 0 bases to trimming and J lost 0 bases, with 8 bases between them. CDR3 in DNA: TGCGCCAGCAGCCAAGACTCGGGAGCTAACTATGGCTACACCTTC. It codes for CASSQDSGANYGYTF.

A word on this clone: The same CDR3 also results from other DNA sequences found in this sample. V and J are TRBV5-1 and TRBJ1-1; tentatively, D is TRBD1 (5 bases). CDR1 SGHRS and CDR2 YFSETQ come from the germline V gene. V was clipped by 3 bases and J by 5 bases, with 8 bases between them. The CDR3 loop spans 12 amino acids. Here the CDR3 reads CASSSGGTEAFF. The CDR3 DNA sequence: TGCGCCAGCAGCTCGGGGGGGACTGAAGCTTTCTTT.

The gene calls are TRBV29-1 and TRBJ1-1, with D uncertain. The CDR3 has 13 amino acids. Germline CDR1 reads SQVTM; CDR2 reads ANQGSEA. V was pared by 3 bases and J by 4 bases, with 12 bases between. CDR3 sequence (DNA): TGCAGCGTTGATGCGGGAGGTGGCACTGAAGCTTTCTTT. It yields the protein CSVDAGGGTEAFF.

This chain's CDR3 is CASSLGTGGYTF. The CDR3 DNA reads TGTGCCAGCAGCTTGGGGACTGGAGGCTACACCTTC. The chain carries TRBV5-6 and TRBJ1-2; no clear D. This CDR3 comprises 12 residues. Germline-derived CDR1 and CDR2 are SGHDT and YYEEEE. V was pared by 0 bases and J by 8 bases, with 8 bases between.

The gene calls are TRBV6-5 and TRBJ2-7, with TRBD2 identical over 10 bases. After removal of 7 bases from V and 3 bases from J, the junction contained 6 bases not matched to a gene. CDR1 is MNHEY and CDR2 is SVGAGI in the germline V gene. The CDR3 length is 14 residues. CDR3 region: CASIASSGSYEQYF. CDR3 bases: TGTGCCAGCATTGCGTCTAGCGGGAGCTACGAGCAGTACTTC.

This clone was observed a handful of times. The chain recombines TRBV19 with TRBJ2-1; 14 bases are shared with TRBD2. Germline V CDR1 and CDR2: LNHDA, SQIVND (reference sequence). Trimming cost V 5 bases and J 7 bases; bases outside gene matches: 1. The CDR3 totals 14 residues. The CDR3: CASSWTSGRNEQFF. The CDR3 DNA follows: TGTGCCAGTAGTTGGACTAGCGGGAGGAATGAGCAGTTCTTC.

Only one count was recorded for this clone. This chain joins TRBV19 and TRBJ2-1; D is perhaps TRBD2 (6 bases). Deletions cut 9 bases from V and 6 bases from J, with 21 bases between. CDR1 is LNHDA, CDR2 SQIVND, per germline (reference sequence). The CDR3 totals 15 residues. Here the CDR3 DNA reads TGTGCCAGCCTAAAAAGTGGCGGGACCCTCAATGAGCAGTTCTTC. Amino acids: CASLKSGGTLNEQFF.

The J gene is TRBJ1-2, the V gene TRBV7-8; tentative D call: TRBD1 (5 bases). V was pared by 5 bases and J by 7 bases, with 14 bases between. The CDR3 sequence is 13 residues long. The germline gives CDR1 SGHVS, CDR2 FQNEAQ. CDR3 sequence: CASSASGDGGYTF. The CDR3, as DNA: TGTGCCAGCAGCGCCAGTGGGGACGGTGGCTACACCTTC.

The CDR3 is CASSPPEGYGYTF. The CDR3 DNA reads as TGTGCCAGCAGCCCCCCGGAGGGCTATGGCTACACCTTC. V gene TRBV5-4 combines with J gene TRBJ1-2; no clear D gene. The CDR3 runs to 13 residues. Germline V gives CDR1 SGHNT, CDR2 YYREEE (reference sequence). V lost 4 bases and J 4 bases, leaving 11 bases between the germline ends.

This sequence joins TRBV25-1 and TRBJ2-2; maybe TRBD1 (5 bases). CDR1 and CDR2 (germline): MGHDK, SYGVNS. V lost 11 bases, J lost 8 bases, and 15 bases lay in between. CDR3 length: 12 residues. The DNA for the CDR3 is TGTGCCTGGCTCAGTCCAGGGGGGGAGCTGTTTTTT. It specifies CAWLSPGGELFF.

This chain joins TRBV6-6 and TRBJ2-7; 8 bases fit TRBD1. The CDR3 contains 15 residues. Trimming removed 2 bases from V and 1 base from J; junction bases left unmatched: 4. CDR1 MNHNY and CDR2 SVGAGI come from the germline V gene (reference sequence). The CDR3, as DNA: TGTGCCAGCAGTTACAGCGGACAGGGTTCCTACGAGCAGTACTTC. Its translation: CASSYSGQGSYEQYF.

The rearrangement joins TRBV5-4 to TRBJ2-5, with unresolved D. Germline V gene sequence: CDR1 SGHNT, CDR2 YYREEE (reference sequence). V was pared by 4 bases and J by 4 bases, with 14 bases between. The CDR3 extends over 14 amino acids. CDR3 in amino acids: CASSPTRTTETQYF. Here the CDR3 DNA reads TGTGCCAGCAGCCCGACGAGAACGACAGAGACCCAGTACTTC.

The table lists this clone with a few counts. V gene TRBV7-9 combines with J gene TRBJ2-7; 9 bases fit TRBD2. CDR3 length: 16 amino acids. J gave up 0 bases and V 2 bases, and 5 bases lay outside the gene matches. Germline CDR1 is SEHNR and CDR2 is FQNEAQ (reference sequence). The CDR3, as DNA: TGTGCCAGCAGCTTATCCAGCGGGAGGAGCTCCTACGAGCAGTACTTC. Amino acid sequence: CASSLSSGRSSYEQYF.